Here is one T cell receptor beta chain with its context. The record originates from a study of cytomegalovirus exposure and HLA in healthy donors. After removal of 6 bases from V and 2 bases from J, the junction contained 13 bases not matched to a gene. Per the germline V gene, CDR1 is KGHSH and CDR2 is LQKENI. The CDR3 sequence is 17 residues long. A multiplex PCR was run with 60 Vbeta primers and 13 Jbeta primers. The assay was immunoSEQ multiplex PCR, and TCRdb's table has in-frame clones only and misses some. The table lists some 200,000 clones, 55% to 75% of them singletons. Sequenced input: PBMCs. The receptor's source is a man between 35 and 55 years old in good health and CMV-seropositive. The rearrangement links TRBV18 to TRBJ1-3, with 7 bases lining up with TRBD1. Here the CDR3 DNA reads TGTGCCAGCTCCCTTGGACCAGGGGGAAAGGCTGGAAACACCATATATTTT. This encodes CASSLGPGGKAGNTIYF.